A selection of T cell receptor beta chains follows, all from one sample in a study of T cells in Graves' hyperthyroidism and ophthalmopathy. TCRdb processed the multiplex PCR reads anew with MiXCR; each CDR3 protein has one entry. This sample has approximately 430,000 distinct CDR3 sequences, with around a sixth found just once. The sample consisted of blood. The receptors stem from a woman aged 18 to 35 with Graves' hyperthyroidism. CDR3s include the opening cysteine and the closing phenylalanine or tryptophan. The order of the fields is CDR3 protein, CDR3 DNA, clone size, V gene, J gene, D gene. D genes are given only for firm matches. A row's size may be missing; if present it is once, few, many or a size class.

cdr3_aa: CASRRDFSFNYGYTF
cdr3_nt: TGTGCCAGCAGGCGAGATTTTTCTTTTAACTATGGCTACACCTTC
clone_size: NA
v_call: TRBV6-1
j_call: TRBJ1-2
d_call: NA

cdr3_aa: CASSPRAYNSPLHF
cdr3_nt: TGTGCCAGCAGTCCGAGGGCCTATAATTCACCCCTCCACTTT
clone_size: many
v_call: TRBV27
j_call: TRBJ1-6
d_call: NA

cdr3_aa: CAELVRDYGYTF
cdr3_nt: TGTGCCGAGCTGGTCCGGGACTATGGCTACACCTTC
clone_size: many
v_call: TRBV7-3
j_call: TRBJ1-2
d_call: NA

cdr3_aa: CASSLQAGISNQPQHF
cdr3_nt: TGTGCCAGCAGCTTGCAGGCAGGGATTAGCAATCAGCCCCAGCATTTT
clone_size: NA
v_call: TRBV5-5
j_call: TRBJ1-5
d_call: NA

cdr3_aa: CASSLYLTDTQYF
cdr3_nt: TGTGCCAGCAGCTTGTACCTTACAGATACGCAGTATTTT
clone_size: many
v_call: TRBV5-5
j_call: TRBJ2-3
d_call: NA

cdr3_aa: CSAPRGNYGYTF
cdr3_nt: TGCAGTGCTCCGAGGGGGAACTATGGCTACACCTTC
clone_size: many
v_call: TRBV20-1
j_call: TRBJ1-2
d_call: NA

cdr3_aa: CASLPGTSRGNTGELFF
cdr3_nt: TGTGCCAGCCTCCCGGGCACTAGCAGGGGGAATACCGGGGAGCTGTTTTTT
clone_size: many
v_call: TRBV6-1
j_call: TRBJ2-2
d_call: NA

cdr3_aa: CASSDVPDTQYF
cdr3_nt: TGTGCCAGCAGCGACGTGCCAGATACGCAGTATTTT
clone_size: few
v_call: TRBV9
j_call: TRBJ2-3
d_call: NA

cdr3_aa: CASSLSQGAPGELFF
cdr3_nt: TGTGCCAGCAGTTTATCACAGGGAGCTCCCGGGGAGCTGTTTTTT
clone_size: many
v_call: TRBV12-3/TRBV12-4
j_call: TRBJ2-2
d_call: NA

cdr3_aa: CASSLKGHNEKLFF
cdr3_nt: TGTGCCAGCAGCCTCAAGGGCCATAATGAAAAACTGTTTTTT
clone_size: few
v_call: TRBV27
j_call: TRBJ1-4
d_call: NA

cdr3_aa: CASSPPGNTDTQYF
cdr3_nt: TGTGCCAGCTCACCCCCGGGCAACACAGATACGCAGTATTTT
clone_size: NA
v_call: TRBV18
j_call: TRBJ2-3
d_call: NA

cdr3_aa: CASSVTGTRALLSSYNEQFF
cdr3_nt: TGTGCCAGCAGCGTTACCGGGACTAGGGCTTTATTAAGCTCCTACAATGAGCAGTTCTTC
clone_size: many
v_call: TRBV11-2
j_call: TRBJ2-1
d_call: TRBD2

cdr3_aa: CASSQDIWGGPTGELFF
cdr3_nt: TGTGCCAGCAGCCAAGATATCTGGGGGGGTCCTACCGGGGAGCTGTTTTTT
clone_size: few
v_call: TRBV3-1
j_call: TRBJ2-2
d_call: TRBD2

cdr3_aa: CASSLVTLPGYF
cdr3_nt: TGTGCCAGCAGCTTAGTAACACTCCCGGGGTATTTT
clone_size: NA
v_call: TRBV11-2
j_call: TRBJ2-3
d_call: NA

cdr3_aa: CASSEAASGNNQPQHF
cdr3_nt: TGTGCCAGCAGTGAAGCGGCCTCCGGGAACAATCAGCCCCAGCATTTT
clone_size: many
v_call: TRBV2
j_call: TRBJ1-5
d_call: NA

cdr3_aa: CASSLRRDGQPQHF
cdr3_nt: TGTGCCAGCAGCCTCAGAAGGGACGGTCAGCCCCAGCATTTT
clone_size: few
v_call: TRBV6-1
j_call: TRBJ1-5
d_call: NA

cdr3_aa: CASSTGWKGYTF
cdr3_nt: TGTGCCAGCAGCACAGGGTGGAAGGGCTACACCTTC
clone_size: many
v_call: TRBV12-3/TRBV12-4
j_call: TRBJ1-2
d_call: NA

cdr3_aa: CASSSSDTTFYEQYF
cdr3_nt: TGTGCCAGCAGTTCCTCCGACACCACTTTCTACGAGCAGTACTTC
clone_size: many
v_call: TRBV28
j_call: TRBJ2-7
d_call: NA

cdr3_aa: CAISELDTQYF
cdr3_nt: TGTGCCATCAGTGAGCTCGATACGCAGTATTTT
clone_size: NA
v_call: TRBV10-3
j_call: TRBJ2-3
d_call: NA

cdr3_aa: CASSLGQGATYEQYF
cdr3_nt: TGTGCCAGCAGCTTGGGACAGGGGGCTACCTACGAGCAGTACTTC
clone_size: many
v_call: TRBV11-2
j_call: TRBJ2-7
d_call: TRBD1

cdr3_aa: CASSSSTGIISGYTF
cdr3_nt: TGCGCCAGCAGTAGTTCTACAGGGATTATTTCAGGCTACACCTTC
clone_size: many
v_call: TRBV5-1
j_call: TRBJ1-2
d_call: NA

cdr3_aa: CASSQVARSFEQYF
cdr3_nt: TGTGCCAGCAGCCAAGTTGCCCGGTCGTTCGAGCAGTACTTC
clone_size: many
v_call: TRBV3-1
j_call: TRBJ2-7
d_call: NA

cdr3_aa: CASSQDRDDYNEQFF
cdr3_nt: TGTGCCAGCAGCCAAGATCGGGACGATTACAATGAGCAGTTCTTC
clone_size: NA
v_call: TRBV11-3
j_call: TRBJ2-1
d_call: NA

cdr3_aa: CSATPGVDNEQFF
cdr3_nt: TGCAGTGCTACTCCGGGCGTCGACAATGAGCAGTTCTTC
clone_size: many
v_call: TRBV20-1
j_call: TRBJ2-1
d_call: NA

cdr3_aa: CASSLVQASTDTQYF
cdr3_nt: TGTGCCAGCAGTTTGGTCCAGGCCAGCACAGATACGCAGTATTTT
clone_size: many
v_call: TRBV12-3/TRBV12-4
j_call: TRBJ2-3
d_call: NA

cdr3_aa: CASSIRLGAGVADTQYF
cdr3_nt: TGTGCCAGCAGCATCCGCTTGGGAGCGGGAGTGGCAGATACGCAGTATTTT
clone_size: NA
v_call: TRBV12-3/TRBV12-4
j_call: TRBJ2-3
d_call: TRBD2

cdr3_aa: CASSYRSNQPQHF
cdr3_nt: TGTGCCAGCAGTTACAGGAGCAATCAGCCCCAGCATTTT
clone_size: many
v_call: TRBV6-2/TRBV6-3
j_call: TRBJ1-5
d_call: NA

cdr3_aa: CASSPINIRDSSYEQYF
cdr3_nt: TGCGCCAGCAGCCCCATAAACATTAGGGACAGCAGCTACGAGCAGTACTTC
clone_size: NA
v_call: TRBV4-1
j_call: TRBJ2-7
d_call: TRBD1

cdr3_aa: CAIREFGTDTQYF
cdr3_nt: TGTGCCATCCGGGAGTTTGGCACAGATACGCAGTATTTT
clone_size: many
v_call: TRBV10-3
j_call: TRBJ2-3
d_call: NA

cdr3_aa: CASSPWQSIHEQYF
cdr3_nt: TGTGCCAGCAGCCCCTGGCAGTCCATTCACGAGCAGTACTTC
clone_size: few
v_call: TRBV25-1
j_call: TRBJ2-7
d_call: NA

cdr3_aa: CSASGGSTYNEQFF
cdr3_nt: TGCAGTGCTAGCGGCGGGAGTACCTACAATGAGCAGTTCTTC
clone_size: NA
v_call: TRBV20-1
j_call: TRBJ2-1
d_call: TRBD2

cdr3_aa: CSARAREAGIYNEQFF
cdr3_nt: TGCAGTGCTAGGGCCCGAGAAGCGGGCATCTACAATGAGCAGTTCTTC
clone_size: many
v_call: TRBV20-1
j_call: TRBJ2-1
d_call: NA

cdr3_aa: CASSPSLTGLAGMSYTF
cdr3_nt: TGTGCCAGCAGCCCCAGCTTGACAGGCCTCGCCGGGATGAGCTACACCTTC
clone_size: many
v_call: TRBV9
j_call: TRBJ1-2
d_call: NA

cdr3_aa: CASSERAGGYGYTF
cdr3_nt: TGTGCCAGCAGTGAAAGGGCAGGTGGCTATGGCTACACCTTC
clone_size: many
v_call: TRBV25-1
j_call: TRBJ1-2
d_call: NA

cdr3_aa: CASRQGLAGVTLGETQYF
cdr3_nt: TGTGCCAGCAGACAGGGACTAGCGGGAGTAACCCTGGGAGAGACCCAGTACTTC
clone_size: many
v_call: TRBV6-1
j_call: TRBJ2-5
d_call: TRBD2

cdr3_aa: CASSLAWREGPYEQYF
cdr3_nt: TGCGCCAGCAGCTTGGCATGGCGGGAGGGCCCCTACGAGCAGTACTTC
clone_size: NA
v_call: TRBV5-1
j_call: TRBJ2-7
d_call: TRBD2

cdr3_aa: CASTSRYNEQFF
cdr3_nt: TGTGCCAGCACGTCGCGCTACAATGAGCAGTTCTTC
clone_size: many
v_call: TRBV12-3/TRBV12-4
j_call: TRBJ2-1
d_call: NA

cdr3_aa: CAWTRSSTQYF
cdr3_nt: TGTGCCTGGACCAGATCGTCTACGCAGTATTTT
clone_size: many
v_call: TRBV30
j_call: TRBJ2-3
d_call: NA

cdr3_aa: CASSLALGNEQFF
cdr3_nt: TGCGCCAGCAGCTTGGCACTAGGCAATGAGCAGTTCTTC
clone_size: many
v_call: TRBV5-1
j_call: TRBJ2-1
d_call: NA

cdr3_aa: CASSALGQGKPEAFF
cdr3_nt: TGTGCCAGCAGCGCACTGGGACAGGGCAAACCTGAAGCTTTCTTT
clone_size: NA
v_call: TRBV7-9
j_call: TRBJ1-1
d_call: TRBD1

cdr3_aa: CASREVPWADLGAFF
cdr3_nt: TGTGCCAGCAGGGAAGTGCCCTGGGCAGATCTCGGAGCTTTCTTT
clone_size: many
v_call: TRBV6-1
j_call: TRBJ1-1
d_call: NA

cdr3_aa: CASSLAASMNTEAFF
cdr3_nt: TGCGCCAGCAGCTTGGCAGCCTCGATGAACACTGAAGCTTTCTTT
clone_size: NA
v_call: TRBV5-1
j_call: TRBJ1-1
d_call: NA

cdr3_aa: CASRLWSGSSYNEQFF
cdr3_nt: TGTGCCAGCAGACTGTGGAGCGGTAGCTCCTACAATGAGCAGTTCTTC
clone_size: many
v_call: TRBV28
j_call: TRBJ2-1
d_call: NA

cdr3_aa: CASSKQDRGSNQPQHF
cdr3_nt: TGTGCCAGCAGCAAGCAGGACAGGGGTTCCAATCAGCCCCAGCATTTT
clone_size: many
v_call: TRBV6-4
j_call: TRBJ1-5
d_call: TRBD1

cdr3_aa: CASGLGQSPEAFF
cdr3_nt: TGTGCTAGTGGTTTGGGACAATCCCCTGAAGCTTTCTTT
clone_size: many
v_call: TRBV12-5
j_call: TRBJ1-1
d_call: NA

cdr3_aa: CASTGTPGSTNEKLFF
cdr3_nt: TGTGCCAGCACTGGGACTCCGGGGAGCACTAATGAAAAACTGTTTTTT
clone_size: NA
v_call: TRBV6-1
j_call: TRBJ1-4
d_call: NA

cdr3_aa: CASSPSPGLGYNEQFF
cdr3_nt: TGTGCCAGCAGTCCCAGCCCGGGACTAGGGTACAATGAGCAGTTCTTC
clone_size: many
v_call: TRBV5-8
j_call: TRBJ2-1
d_call: TRBD2

cdr3_aa: CASSFGGGGPYEQYF
cdr3_nt: TGTGCCAGCAGTTTTGGAGGGGGTGGGCCTTACGAGCAGTACTTC
clone_size: many
v_call: TRBV12-3/TRBV12-4
j_call: TRBJ2-7
d_call: NA